This T cell receptor (beta chain) comes out of a study of blood T cell repertoires in COVID-19. Across the study: Donors in the United States, Italy and Spain gave samples during acute or convalescent COVID-19.

Sequenced by immunoSEQ multiplex PCR; TCRdb stores in-frame clones only, minus some. The table has 180,000 or so clones, about 83% seen once. Germline CDR1 KGHSH, CDR2 LQKENI. The ends lost 0 bases at V and 2 bases at J; junction bases unmatched: 26. CDR3 length equals 23 residues. Each participant's cohort was designated according to participant-reported clinical history. Specimen: PBMCs or T cells enriched from blood (not recorded which). The chain links TRBV18 to TRBJ2-3; 7 nucleotides line up with TRBD1. The sequence was obtained from a woman in her thirties who had recovered from COVID-19. The CDR3 protein is CASSPPLQGFVFKARGFTDTQYF. The CDR3 region has the DNA TGTGCCAGCTCACCACCTTTACAGGGGTTCGTTTTCAAAGCCCGTGGCTTCACAGATACGCAGTATTTT.